Sequencing of this TCR beta chain was carried out in a study of T cell repertoires in cytomegalovirus infection. Study as a whole: Public TCR beta signatures were indicative of both CMV infection and a matching HLA type. Study findings and constraints: Carriers of CMV plus the relevant HLA were identified by cumulative public TCR beta family frequency. It was HLA-C-restricted CMV-specific TCR beta clonotypes that dominated the response ex vivo.

Comments on this clonotype: Its target is unknown.

The ends lost 5 bases at V and 0 bases at J; junction bases unmatched: 10. This CDR3 is 16 amino acids long. Germline assignment: CDR1 GTSNPN and CDR2 SVGIG (reference sequence). TCRdb re-called the reads with MiXCR, one entry per CDR3 protein. The sample has a few hundred thousand distinct CDR3 sequences, about a quarter seen once; the top ten hold under 15%. This clonotype originated in a human donor in good health (CMV status not recorded). Some clones in this sample may be carry-over from other donors' samples. The source material was PBMCs. The chain uses TRBV30 and TRBJ2-1; 7 nucleotides match TRBD2. The CDR3 coding sequence is TGTGCCTGGGCTTGCTTCCTAGCGGCCTCCTACAATGAGCAGTTCTTC. It codes for CAWACFLAASYNEQFF.